This T cell receptor beta chain comes out of a study of blood T cell repertoires in COVID-19. Germline V gives CDR1 SGDLS, CDR2 YYNGEE. V lost 1 base, J lost 4 bases, and 7 bases stayed unmatched. The CDR3 sequence is 16 residues long. Profiling relied on immunoSEQ multiplex PCR, and the TCRdb table lists in-frame clones only, not all of them. The table has fewer than 250,000 clones, roughly 81% seen once. Specimen: peripheral blood. This TCR came from a man in his fifties with acute or convalescent COVID-19. The chain recombines TRBV9 with TRBJ2-3, with 9 bases lining up with TRBD1. CDR3 nucleotides: TGTGCCAGCAGCGTATCAGGACAGGGGATGCCAGATACGCAGTATTTT. It specifies CASSVSGQGMPDTQYF.